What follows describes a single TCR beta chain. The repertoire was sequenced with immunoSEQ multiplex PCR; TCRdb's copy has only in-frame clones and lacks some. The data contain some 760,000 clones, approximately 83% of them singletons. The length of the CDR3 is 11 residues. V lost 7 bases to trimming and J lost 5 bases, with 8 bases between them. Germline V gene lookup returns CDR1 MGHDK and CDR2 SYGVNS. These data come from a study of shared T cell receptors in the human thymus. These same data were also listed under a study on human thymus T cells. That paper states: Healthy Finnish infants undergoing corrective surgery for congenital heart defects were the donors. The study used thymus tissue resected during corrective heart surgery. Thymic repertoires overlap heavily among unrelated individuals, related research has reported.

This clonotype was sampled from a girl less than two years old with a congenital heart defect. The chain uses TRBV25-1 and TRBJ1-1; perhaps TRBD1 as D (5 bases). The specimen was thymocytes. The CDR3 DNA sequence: TGTGCCAGCACAGGGAGGACTGAAGCTTTCTTT. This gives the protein CASTGRTEAFF.